A selection of T cell receptor beta chains follows, all from one sample in a study of identifying expanded T cells in peripheral blood. Sequencing was performed with immunoSEQ multiplex PCR; in TCRdb, only in-frame clones are kept and a portion is missing. This sample yields 70,000 to 95,000 clones, of which roughly 90% are seen a single time; around 4.3% belongs to the top ten. Sequences were obtained from blood. Receptors were obtained from a person between 18 and 75 years old in good health. Each CDR3 is given with its conserved first and last residue. Clone size is shown for a subset of rows, as once, few, many or a class of expanded clone.

CDR3 length	V gene	J gene	clone size	CDR3 protein
15	TRBV7-2	TRBJ1-4	-	CASSLMTGFGEKLFF
14	TRBV27	TRBJ2-7	once	CASSLTGAAYEQYF
15	TRBV6-1	TRBJ2-3	-	CASRAPSGGTDTQYF
15	TRBV7-9	TRBJ1-5	once	CASSHGDREDKPQHF
15	TRBV18	TRBJ1-5	-	CASSPPNYSNQPQHF
13	TRBV6-1	TRBJ2-7	-	CASRARAGYEQYF
13	TRBV4-1	TRBJ2-7	-	CASSQVGVSEQYF
13	TRBV6-4	TRBJ2-3	-	CASSEQGRDTQYF
13	TRBV5-1	TRBJ1-3	few	CASQRDTGGTIYF
17	TRBV18	TRBJ1-2	-	CASSPLELGFRAPGYTF
12	TRBV7-9	TRBJ1-5	-	CASSGTNQPQHF
12	TRBV28	TRBJ1-1	-	CASSFEYTEAFF
14	TRBV4-2	TRBJ2-7	once	CASSFGTDSYEQYF
14	TRBV5-1	TRBJ2-4	-	CASHPGQGLNIQYF
13	TRBV11-2	TRBJ2-5	-	CASSVAGQETQYF
17	TRBV9	TRBJ2-3	-	CASSGRLAGGPTDTQYF
14	TRBV15	TRBJ1-5	-	CATSRPDRNQPQHF
14	TRBV6-4	TRBJ1-6	-	CASSDGDPYSPLHF
16	TRBV27	TRBJ1-2	-	CASTSHELGPNYGYTF
14	TRBV6-6	TRBJ2-7	-	CASSYSREGYEQYF
17	TRBV5-1	TRBJ2-3	-	CASSIRPSTSGGDTQYF
14	TRBV28	TRBJ2-2	-	CASRNGGRTGELFF
14	TRBV6-1	TRBJ1-4	once	CASSEAGANEKLFF
11	TRBV28	TRBJ2-3	-	CASSFQDTQYF
13	TRBV15	TRBJ2-2	-	CATSRANTGELFF
13	TRBV18	TRBJ2-7	-	CASSPPQGQEQYF
18	TRBV9	TRBJ2-2	-	CASSVAGPLAGVAGELFF
15	TRBV27	TRBJ2-3	-	CARNRGTSRTDTQYF
16	TRBV9	TRBJ1-2	once	CASSVEGVSENYGYTF
15	TRBV5-6	TRBJ2-7	-	CASSPPGRSSYEQYF
14	TRBV15	TRBJ2-2	-	CATSPTGYTGELFF
14	TRBV6-5	TRBJ2-7	once	CASSVQGGSYEQYF
13	TRBV14	TRBJ2-1	-	CASSQDLTIEQFF
12	TRBV5-6	TRBJ1-1	-	CASSLQRVGAFF
17	TRBV2	TRBJ2-3	few	CASTRTSGGAIPDTQYF
14	TRBV6-5	TRBJ1-5	-	CASSRQGGTQPQHF
14	TRBV19	TRBJ1-1	-	CASDLGSLNTEAFF
11	TRBV5-8	TRBJ1-2	-	CASSLAVGYTF
14	TRBV5-3	TRBJ1-2	-	CARSLSLRDYGYTF
18	TRBV11-2	TRBJ2-7	-	CASSLLELVAGGSYEQYF
15	TRBV7-9	TRBJ2-5	-	CASSLADISWGTQYF
13	TRBV28	TRBJ1-2	once	CASSPAGNFGYTF
14	TRBV5-4	TRBJ1-1	-	CASSLGGANTEAFF
15	TRBV9	TRBJ2-7	-	CASSVGTASSYEQYF
16	TRBV5-6	TRBJ1-5	-	CASSLGTAYSNQPQHF
14	TRBV19	TRBJ2-5	-	CASSIGAVQETQYF
18	TRBV5-1	TRBJ2-5	few	CASSLPPGQGGGQETQYF
15	TRBV30	TRBJ1-4	-	CAWSKPGATNEKLFF
13	TRBV5-8	TRBJ1-5	-	CASSLPGFQPQHF
14	TRBV19	TRBJ1-1	-	CASSSGQGRSEAFF
18	TRBV7-6	TRBJ2-7	-	CASSLVSPQGEIPYEQYF
15	TRBV2	TRBJ2-5	-	CASSFAQGRQETQYF
14	TRBV5-4	TRBJ1-2	-	CASSLDRNNYGYTF
16	TRBV7-3	TRBJ1-6	-	CASSLTASSYNSPLHF
16	TRBV19	TRBJ2-3	-	CASSIVGGGGGDTQYF
14	TRBV19	TRBJ1-1	-	CASSGQATNTEAFF
15	TRBV9	TRBJ1-1	-	CASSPRQGGPFEAFF
17	TRBV7-6	TRBJ2-2	-	CASSLPDRGKNTGELFF
15	TRBV9	TRBJ2-7	-	CASSVAGTRSYEQYF